These 11 T cell receptor beta chains were sequenced from one sample in a study of blood T cell repertoires in COVID-19. Generated by immunoSEQ multiplex PCR, the TCRdb table keeps only in-frame clones and is missing some. The sample lists approximately 300,000 clones; 87% were seen once. Sequenced material: peripheral blood. All receptors come from a man younger than 35 with active or convalescent COVID-19.

The rearrangement uses TRBV2 and TRBJ2-7; 14 bases fit TRBD2. The CDR3 has 17 residues. The V gene end was trimmed by 4 bases and the J gene end by 4 bases; junction bases not matched to a gene: 9. In germline, CDR1 is SNHLY, CDR2 FYNNEI. CDR3 in DNA: TGTGCCAGCAGTGGGAGACTAGCGGGAGGGTTGAGGTACGAGCAGTACTTC. It is translated as CASSGRLAGGLRYEQYF.

The V and J genes are TRBV10-3 and TRBJ1-1, with a weak D call TRBD1 (5 bases). The V end was cut by 3 bases, the J end by 6 bases, with 11 bases between. The germline CDR1 and CDR2 sequences are ENHRY and SYGVKD. The CDR3 runs to 13 residues. CDR3 in DNA: TGTGCCATCAGTGATTTTGACAGCGCTGAAGCTTTCTTT. The encoded protein is CAISDFDSAEAFF.

The chain is built from TRBV5-4 and TRBJ1-2; maybe TRBD1 (5 bases). This CDR3 has 14 residues. V gave up 0 bases and J gave up 2 bases, with 8 bases separating them. CDR1 is SGHNT, CDR2 YYREEE, per germline (reference sequence). CDR3 protein: CASSLGRGNYGYTF. The CDR3 DNA is TGTGCCAGCAGCTTGGGCCGGGGGAACTATGGCTACACCTTC.

The chain combines TRBV27 with TRBJ1-1, with a possible D match to TRBD1 (5 bases). This CDR3 is built from 14 residues. Germline assignment: CDR1 MNHEY and CDR2 SMNVEV (reference sequence). Deletions cut 3 bases from V and 2 bases from J, with 10 bases between. CDR3 coding DNA: TGTGCCAGCAGTTTTGGAACAGGCAACACTGAAGCTTTCTTT. This translates into CASSFGTGNTEAFF.

This clone was counted once. The V call is TRBV11-3, the J call TRBJ2-7, with 11 bases fitting TRBD1. J lost 3 bases, V lost 3 bases, and 7 bases had no gene match. The CDR3 has 16 residues. The germline gives CDR1 SGHNT, CDR2 YENEEA. In nucleotides, the CDR3 is TGTGCCAGCAGCTTGGGAGCCGGGACAGGGGGCTACGAGCAGTACTTC. Residues: CASSLGAGTGGYEQYF.

V usage is TRBV27 and J usage is TRBJ2-1; TRBD1 agrees at 8 bases. J lost 6 bases, V lost 10 bases, and 8 bases had no gene match. The CDR3 length is 13 residues. The V gene's germline CDR1 is MNHEY and CDR2 SMNVEV (reference sequence). CDR3 sequence: CATSTGVANEQFF. CDR3 nucleotide sequence: TGTGCCACCTCGACAGGGGTGGCCAATGAGCAGTTCTTC.

V usage is TRBV10-3 and J usage is TRBJ2-1, with a weak D call TRBD1 (6 bases). Germline CDR1 ENHRY, CDR2 SYGVKD. The CDR3 runs 16 residues. The V and J ends lost 3 bases and 0 bases respectively, with 12 bases between them. CDR3: CAISDLDRSSYNEQFF. The CDR3 nucleotides are TGTGCCATCAGTGACCTCGACAGGAGCTCCTACAATGAGCAGTTCTTC.

The CDR3 coding sequence is TGCGCCAGCAGTGGGAGGGGATTGACTAATGAAAAACTGTTTTTT. Its translation is CASSGRGLTNEKLFF. This chain joins TRBV10-1 and TRBJ1-4, with TRBD1 as a possible D gene (5 bases). V was trimmed by 4 bases and J by 2 bases, leaving 11 bases between them. This CDR3 contains 15 residues. Looked up from germline, CDR1 is WNHNN and CDR2 is SYGVQD (reference sequence).

This chain joins TRBV29-1 and TRBJ2-1; the match to TRBD2 covers 8 bases. CDR3 length: 13 residues. V shed 3 bases, J shed 9 bases, and the junction held 7 bases outside the gene matches. The germline CDR1 and CDR2 sequences are SQVTM and ANQGSEA. This CDR3 is CSVENGLAGEQFF. DNA of the CDR3: TGCAGCGTTGAGAATGGACTAGCAGGTGAGCAGTTCTTC.

The chain is built from TRBV9 and TRBJ2-5; 13 bases map to TRBD2. There are 16 residues in the CDR3. V shed 4 bases, J shed 3 bases, and the junction held 6 bases outside the gene matches. The germline CDR1 and CDR2 sequences are SGDLS and YYNGEE. This CDR3 reads CASSSGLAGAKETQYF. Here the CDR3 DNA reads TGTGCCAGCAGCTCTGGACTAGCGGGAGCGAAAGAGACCCAGTACTTC.

The chain has TRBV10-2 and TRBJ1-1; 8 nucleotides align to TRBD1. J gave up 1 base and V 8 bases, and 9 bases lay outside the gene matches. CDR3 size: 15 residues. The germline V gene encodes CDR1 WSHSY and CDR2 SAAADI. CDR3 residues: CASRDRRLRNTEAFF. CDR3 bases: TGCGCCAGCCGGGACAGGCGGTTACGGAACACTGAAGCTTTCTTT.